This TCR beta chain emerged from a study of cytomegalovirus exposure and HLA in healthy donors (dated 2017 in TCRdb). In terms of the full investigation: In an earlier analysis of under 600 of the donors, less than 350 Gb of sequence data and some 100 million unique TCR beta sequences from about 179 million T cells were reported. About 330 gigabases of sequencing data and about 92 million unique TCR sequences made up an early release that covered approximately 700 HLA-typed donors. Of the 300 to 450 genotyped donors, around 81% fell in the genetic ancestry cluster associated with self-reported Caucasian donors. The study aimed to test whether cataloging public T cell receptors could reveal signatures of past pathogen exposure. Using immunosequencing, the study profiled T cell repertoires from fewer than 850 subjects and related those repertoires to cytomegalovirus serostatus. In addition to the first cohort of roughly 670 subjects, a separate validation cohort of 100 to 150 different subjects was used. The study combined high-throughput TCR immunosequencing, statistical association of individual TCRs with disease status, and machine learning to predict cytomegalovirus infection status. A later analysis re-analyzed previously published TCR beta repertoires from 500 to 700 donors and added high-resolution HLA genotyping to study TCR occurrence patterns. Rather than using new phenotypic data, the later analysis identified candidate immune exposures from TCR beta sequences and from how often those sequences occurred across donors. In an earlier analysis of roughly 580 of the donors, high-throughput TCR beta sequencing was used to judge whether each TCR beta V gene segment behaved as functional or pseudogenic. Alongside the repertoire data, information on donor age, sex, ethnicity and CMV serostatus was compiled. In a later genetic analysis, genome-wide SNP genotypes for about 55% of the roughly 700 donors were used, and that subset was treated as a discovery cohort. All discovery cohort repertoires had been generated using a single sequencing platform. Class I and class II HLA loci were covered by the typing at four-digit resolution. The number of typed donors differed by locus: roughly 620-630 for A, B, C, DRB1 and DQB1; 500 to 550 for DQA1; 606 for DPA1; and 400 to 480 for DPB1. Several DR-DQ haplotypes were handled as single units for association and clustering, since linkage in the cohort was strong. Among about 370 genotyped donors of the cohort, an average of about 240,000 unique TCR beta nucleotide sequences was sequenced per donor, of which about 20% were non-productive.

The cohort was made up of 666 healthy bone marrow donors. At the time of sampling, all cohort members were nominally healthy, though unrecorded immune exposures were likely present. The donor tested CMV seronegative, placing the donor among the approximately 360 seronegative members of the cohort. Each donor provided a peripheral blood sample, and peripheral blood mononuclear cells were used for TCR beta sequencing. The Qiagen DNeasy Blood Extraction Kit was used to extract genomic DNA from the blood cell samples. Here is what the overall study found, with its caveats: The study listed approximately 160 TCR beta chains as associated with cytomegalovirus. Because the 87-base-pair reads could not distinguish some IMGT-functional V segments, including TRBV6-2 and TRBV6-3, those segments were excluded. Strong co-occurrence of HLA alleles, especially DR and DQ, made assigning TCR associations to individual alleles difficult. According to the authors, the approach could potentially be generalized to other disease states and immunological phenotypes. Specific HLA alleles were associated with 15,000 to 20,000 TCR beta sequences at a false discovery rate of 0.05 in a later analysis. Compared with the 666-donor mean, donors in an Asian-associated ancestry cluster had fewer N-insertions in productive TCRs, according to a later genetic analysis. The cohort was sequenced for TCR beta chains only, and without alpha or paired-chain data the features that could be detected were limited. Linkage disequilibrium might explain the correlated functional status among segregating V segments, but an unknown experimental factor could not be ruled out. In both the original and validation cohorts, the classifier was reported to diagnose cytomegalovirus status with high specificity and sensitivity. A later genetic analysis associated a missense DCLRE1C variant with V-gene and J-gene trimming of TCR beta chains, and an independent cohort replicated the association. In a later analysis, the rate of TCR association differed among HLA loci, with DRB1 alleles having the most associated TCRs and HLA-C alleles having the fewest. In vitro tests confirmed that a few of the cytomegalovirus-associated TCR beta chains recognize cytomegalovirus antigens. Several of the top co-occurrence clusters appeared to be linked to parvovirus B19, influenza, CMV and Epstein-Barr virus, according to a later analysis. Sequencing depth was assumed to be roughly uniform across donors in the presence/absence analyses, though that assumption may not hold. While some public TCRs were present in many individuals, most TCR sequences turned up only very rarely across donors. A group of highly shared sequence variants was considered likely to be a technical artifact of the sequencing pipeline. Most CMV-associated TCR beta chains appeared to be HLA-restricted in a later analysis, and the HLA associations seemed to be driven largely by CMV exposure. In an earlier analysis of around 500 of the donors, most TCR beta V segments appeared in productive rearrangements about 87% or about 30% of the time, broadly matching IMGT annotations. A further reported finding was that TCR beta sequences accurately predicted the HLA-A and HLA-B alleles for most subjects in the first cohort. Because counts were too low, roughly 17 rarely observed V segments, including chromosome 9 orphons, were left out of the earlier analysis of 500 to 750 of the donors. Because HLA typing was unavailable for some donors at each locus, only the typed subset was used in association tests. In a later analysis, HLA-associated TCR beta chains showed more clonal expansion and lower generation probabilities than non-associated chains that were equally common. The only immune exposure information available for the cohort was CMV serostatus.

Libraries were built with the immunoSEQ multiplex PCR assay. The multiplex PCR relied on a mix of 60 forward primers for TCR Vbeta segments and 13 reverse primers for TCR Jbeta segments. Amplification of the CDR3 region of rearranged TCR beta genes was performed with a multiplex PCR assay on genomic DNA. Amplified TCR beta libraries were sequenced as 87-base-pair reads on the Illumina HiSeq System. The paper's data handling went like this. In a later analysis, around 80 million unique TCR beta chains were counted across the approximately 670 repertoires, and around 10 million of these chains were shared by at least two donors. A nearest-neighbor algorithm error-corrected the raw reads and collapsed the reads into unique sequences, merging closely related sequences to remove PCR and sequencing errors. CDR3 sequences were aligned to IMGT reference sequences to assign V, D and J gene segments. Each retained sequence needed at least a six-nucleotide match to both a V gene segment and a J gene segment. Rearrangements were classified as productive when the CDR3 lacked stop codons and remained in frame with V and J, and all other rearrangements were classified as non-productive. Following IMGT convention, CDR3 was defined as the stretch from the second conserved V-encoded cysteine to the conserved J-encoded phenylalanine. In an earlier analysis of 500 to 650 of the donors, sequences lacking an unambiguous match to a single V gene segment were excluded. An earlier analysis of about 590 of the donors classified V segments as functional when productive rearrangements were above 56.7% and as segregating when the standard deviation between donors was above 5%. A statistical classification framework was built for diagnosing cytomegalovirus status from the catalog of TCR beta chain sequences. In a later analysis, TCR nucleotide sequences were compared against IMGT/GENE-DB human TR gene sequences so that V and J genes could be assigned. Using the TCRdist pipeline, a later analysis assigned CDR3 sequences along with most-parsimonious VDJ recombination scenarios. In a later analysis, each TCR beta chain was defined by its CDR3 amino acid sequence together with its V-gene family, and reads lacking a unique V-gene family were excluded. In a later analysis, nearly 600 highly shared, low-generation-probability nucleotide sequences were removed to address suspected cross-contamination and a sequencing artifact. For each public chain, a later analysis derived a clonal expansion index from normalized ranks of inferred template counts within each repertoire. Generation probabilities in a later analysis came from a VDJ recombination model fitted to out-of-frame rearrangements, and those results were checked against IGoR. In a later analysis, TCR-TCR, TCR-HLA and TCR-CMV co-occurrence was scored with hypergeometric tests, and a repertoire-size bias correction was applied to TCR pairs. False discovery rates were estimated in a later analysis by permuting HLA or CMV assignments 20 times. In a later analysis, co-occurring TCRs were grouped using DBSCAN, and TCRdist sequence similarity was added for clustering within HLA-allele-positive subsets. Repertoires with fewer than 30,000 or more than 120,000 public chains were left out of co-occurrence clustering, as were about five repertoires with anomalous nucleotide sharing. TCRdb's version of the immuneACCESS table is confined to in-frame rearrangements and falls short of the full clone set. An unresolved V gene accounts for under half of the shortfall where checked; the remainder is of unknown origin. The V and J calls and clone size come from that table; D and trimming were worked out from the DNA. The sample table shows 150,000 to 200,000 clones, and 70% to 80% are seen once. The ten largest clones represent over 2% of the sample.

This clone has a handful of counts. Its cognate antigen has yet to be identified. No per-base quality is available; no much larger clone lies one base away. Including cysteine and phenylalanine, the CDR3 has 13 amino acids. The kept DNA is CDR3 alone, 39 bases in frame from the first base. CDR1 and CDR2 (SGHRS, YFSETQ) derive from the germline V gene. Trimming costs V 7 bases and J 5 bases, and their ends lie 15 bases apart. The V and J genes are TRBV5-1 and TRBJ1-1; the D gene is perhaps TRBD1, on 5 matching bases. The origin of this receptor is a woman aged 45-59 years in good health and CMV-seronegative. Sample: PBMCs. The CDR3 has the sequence CASLNEQGTEAFF. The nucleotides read TGCGCCAGCCTTAATGAGCAGGGTACTGAAGCTTTCTTT. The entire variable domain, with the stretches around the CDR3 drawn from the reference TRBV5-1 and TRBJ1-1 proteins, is KAGVTQTPRYLIKTRGQQVTLSCSPISGHRSVSWYQQTPGQGLQFLFEYFSETQRNKGNFPGRFSGRQFSNSRSEMNVSTLELGDSALYLCASLNEQGTEAFFGQGTRLTVV.